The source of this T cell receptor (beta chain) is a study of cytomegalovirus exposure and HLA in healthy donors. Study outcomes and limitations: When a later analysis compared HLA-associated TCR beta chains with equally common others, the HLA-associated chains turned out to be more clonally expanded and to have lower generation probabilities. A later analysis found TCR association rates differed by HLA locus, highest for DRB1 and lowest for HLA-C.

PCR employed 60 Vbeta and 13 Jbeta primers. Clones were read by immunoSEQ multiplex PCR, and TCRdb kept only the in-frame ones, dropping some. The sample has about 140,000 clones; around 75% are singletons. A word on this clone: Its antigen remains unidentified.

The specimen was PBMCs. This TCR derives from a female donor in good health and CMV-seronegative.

The CDR3 sequence is CAIGTLEEGYTF. CDR3 bases: TGTGCCATCGGAACATTGGAGGAGGGCTACACCTTC. The rearrangement joins TRBV10-3 to TRBJ1-2, with no clear D. The CDR3 is made up of 12 amino acids. Germline V gives CDR1 ENHRY, CDR2 SYGVKD. V gave up 8 bases and J gave up 8 bases, with 15 bases separating them.